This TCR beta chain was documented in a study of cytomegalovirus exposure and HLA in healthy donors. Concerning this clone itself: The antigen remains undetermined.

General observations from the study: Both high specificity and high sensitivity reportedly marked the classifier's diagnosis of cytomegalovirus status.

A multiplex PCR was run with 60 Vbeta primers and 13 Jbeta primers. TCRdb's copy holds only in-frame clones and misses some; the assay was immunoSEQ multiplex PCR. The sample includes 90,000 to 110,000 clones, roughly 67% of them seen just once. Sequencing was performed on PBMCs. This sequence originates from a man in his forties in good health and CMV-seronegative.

CDR3 region: CASSGGTSHNEQFF. CDR3 sequence (DNA): TGTGCCAGCAGCGGAGGGACTAGCCACAATGAGCAGTTCTTC. This rearrangement joins TRBV7-6 to TRBJ2-1; 9 bases are shared with TRBD2. Germline assignment: CDR1 SGHVS and CDR2 FNYEAQ. The V segment lost 5 bases and the J segment 5 bases; nucleotides outside the gene matches: 4. The CDR3 contains 14 residues. Supplemented by reference TRBV7-6 and TRBJ2-1, the full variable domain reads GAGVSQSPRYKVTKRGQDVALRCDPISGHVSLYWYRQALGQGPEFLTYFNYEAQQDKSGLPNDRFSAERPEGSISTLTIQRTEQRDSAMYRCASSGGTSHNEQFFGPGTRLTVL.